These 5 T cell receptor beta chains were sequenced from one sample in a study of blood T cells in healthy people across ages. Combining a sample-barcoded 5' primer with a J-beta primer mix, a second PCR ran for 7 to 11 cycles. MiXCR, run by TCRdb on the 5' RACE reads, gives a single entry per CDR3 protein. Found here are roughly 1.5 million distinct CDR3 sequences, 35% to 45% of them singletons; the top ten hold about 4%. What was sequenced was blood. The source of these receptors is a woman under 30 in good health.

This chain joins TRBV6-1 and TRBJ2-7; weak D call: TRBD1 (5 bases). The CDR3 has 15 residues. Germline V gene lookup returns CDR1 MNHNS and CDR2 SASEGT. Trimming pared 7 bases from V and 2 bases from J, leaving 18 bases between. CDR3 sequence reads: CASTPLVGATYEQYF. The CDR3 DNA is TGTGCCAGCACTCCCCTAGTTGGGGCAACCTACGAGCAGTACTTC.

In this sample, this clonotype turned up many times. The V call is TRBV12-3 or TRBV12-4, the J call TRBJ2-1; no definite D call. The V and J ends lost 3 bases and 4 bases respectively, with 7 bases between them. The CDR3 is 13 amino acids. The CDR3 DNA reads TGTGCCAGCAGTTTCGCGGATTACAATGAGCAGTTCTTC. Residues: CASSFADYNEQFF.

Many counts were recorded for this clonotype. V and J are TRBV6-2 or TRBV6-3 and TRBJ2-1; D tentatively fits TRBD1 or TRBD2 (5 bases each). The V gene's germline CDR1 is MNHEY and CDR2 SVGEGT. The CDR3 sequence is 14 residues long. Trimming shortened V by 5 bases and J by 7 bases, and 15 bases separated the two germline ends. CDR3 in amino acids: CASSLGPWGNEQFF. For the CDR3, the DNA is TGTGCCAGCAGTCTTGGGCCCTGGGGGAATGAGCAGTTCTTC.

The CDR3 spells CASSEAEIQFF. CDR3 in DNA: TGTGCCAGCAGTGAGGCAGAGATCCAGTTCTTC. This chain connects TRBV2 to TRBJ2-1; D gene unclear. CDR3 size: 11 residues. V lost 3 bases and J 13 bases, leaving 10 bases between the germline ends. Germline V gene data show CDR1 as SNHLY and CDR2 as FYNNEI.

This clonotype showed up many times. The CDR3 bases are TGTGCCAGCAGCCAATTGGTTGAGGGGCTAGATGGCTACACCTTC. Translated, it gives CASSQLVEGLDGYTF. The gene calls are TRBV3-1 and TRBJ1-2, with a weak D call TRBD1 (5 bases). The germline CDR1 and CDR2 sequences are LGHDT and YNNKEL (reference sequence). V lost 2 bases to trimming and J lost 6 bases, with 16 bases between them. This CDR3 is 15 amino acids long.